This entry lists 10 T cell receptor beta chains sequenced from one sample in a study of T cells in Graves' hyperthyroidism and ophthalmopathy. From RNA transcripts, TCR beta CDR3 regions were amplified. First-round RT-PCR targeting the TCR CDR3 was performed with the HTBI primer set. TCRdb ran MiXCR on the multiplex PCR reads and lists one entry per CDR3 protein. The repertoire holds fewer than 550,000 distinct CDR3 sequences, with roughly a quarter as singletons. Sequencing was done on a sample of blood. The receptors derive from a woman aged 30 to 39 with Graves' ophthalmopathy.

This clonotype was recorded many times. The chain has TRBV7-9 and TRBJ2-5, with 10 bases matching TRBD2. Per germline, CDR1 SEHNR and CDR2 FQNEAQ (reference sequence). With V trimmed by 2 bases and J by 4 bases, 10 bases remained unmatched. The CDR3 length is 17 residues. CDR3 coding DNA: TGTGCCAGCAGCTTAACCCTAGCGGGGGCCGAAGCAGAGACCCAGTACTTC. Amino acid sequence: CASSLTLAGAEAETQYF.

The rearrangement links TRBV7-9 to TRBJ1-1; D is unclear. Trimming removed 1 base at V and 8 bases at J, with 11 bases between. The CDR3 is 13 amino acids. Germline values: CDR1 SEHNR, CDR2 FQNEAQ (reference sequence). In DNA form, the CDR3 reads TGTGCCAGCAGCTTAGTCGGAGTCTTGGAAGCTTTCTTT. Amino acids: CASSLVGVLEAFF.

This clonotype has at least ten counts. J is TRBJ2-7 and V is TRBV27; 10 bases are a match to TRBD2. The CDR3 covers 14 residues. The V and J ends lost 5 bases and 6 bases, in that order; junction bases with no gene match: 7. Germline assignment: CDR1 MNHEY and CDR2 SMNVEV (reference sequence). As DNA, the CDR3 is TGTGCCAGCAGTCCTAGCGGGGGAGTGTCCGAGCAGTACTTC. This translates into CASSPSGGVSEQYF.

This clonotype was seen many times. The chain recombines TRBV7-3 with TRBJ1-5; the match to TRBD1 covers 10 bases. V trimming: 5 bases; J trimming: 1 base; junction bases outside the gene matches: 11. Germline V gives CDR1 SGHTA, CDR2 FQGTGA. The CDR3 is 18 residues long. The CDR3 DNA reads TGTGCCAGCAGCCCACGACAGGGGGCTATTTTGAGCAATCAGCCCCAGCATTTT. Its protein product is CASSPRQGAILSNQPQHF.

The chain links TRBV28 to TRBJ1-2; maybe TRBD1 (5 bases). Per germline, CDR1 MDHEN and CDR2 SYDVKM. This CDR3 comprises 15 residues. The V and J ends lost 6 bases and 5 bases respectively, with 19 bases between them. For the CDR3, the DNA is TGTGCCAGCAGGAACTGGAGGGGCGCTTGGTATGGCTACACCTTC. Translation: CASRNWRGAWYGYTF.

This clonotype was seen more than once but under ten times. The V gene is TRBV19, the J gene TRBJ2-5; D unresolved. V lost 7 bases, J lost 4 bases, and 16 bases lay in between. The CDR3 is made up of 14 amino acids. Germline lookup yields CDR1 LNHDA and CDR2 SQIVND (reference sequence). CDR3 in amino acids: CASNPGPAGETQYF. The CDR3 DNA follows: TGTGCCAGTAACCCTGGGCCCGCAGGAGAGACCCAGTACTTC.

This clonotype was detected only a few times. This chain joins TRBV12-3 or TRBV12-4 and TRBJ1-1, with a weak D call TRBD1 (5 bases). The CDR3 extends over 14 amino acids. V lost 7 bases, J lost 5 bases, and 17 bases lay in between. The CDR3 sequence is CASTWGPRRTEAFF. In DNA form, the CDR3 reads TGTGCCAGCACCTGGGGCCCACGAAGGACTGAAGCTTTCTTT.

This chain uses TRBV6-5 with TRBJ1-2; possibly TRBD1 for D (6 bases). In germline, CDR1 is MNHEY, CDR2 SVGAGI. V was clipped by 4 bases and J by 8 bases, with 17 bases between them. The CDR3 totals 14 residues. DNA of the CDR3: TGTGCCAGCAGTTCTAGGGACACCGAAGGAGGCTACACCTTC. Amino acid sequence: CASSSRDTEGGYTF.

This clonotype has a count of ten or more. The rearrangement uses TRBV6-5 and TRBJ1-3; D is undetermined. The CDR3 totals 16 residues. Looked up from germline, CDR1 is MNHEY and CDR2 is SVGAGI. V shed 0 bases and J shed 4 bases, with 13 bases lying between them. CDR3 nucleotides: TGTGCCAGCAGTTACTCGGCCCCCTATAGCGGAAACACCATATATTTT. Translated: CASSYSAPYSGNTIYF.

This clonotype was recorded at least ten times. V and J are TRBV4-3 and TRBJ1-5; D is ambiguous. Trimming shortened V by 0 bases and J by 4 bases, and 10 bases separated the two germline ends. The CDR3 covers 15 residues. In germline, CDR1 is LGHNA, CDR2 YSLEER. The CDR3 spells CASSQDLAANQPQHF. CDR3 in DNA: TGCGCCAGCAGCCAAGATCTTGCAGCTAATCAGCCCCAGCATTTT.